One sample yielded the 14 T cell receptor beta chains listed below, sequenced in a study of cytomegalovirus exposure and HLA in healthy donors. The method was immunoSEQ multiplex PCR; TCRdb's version includes in-frame clones alone and lacks a portion of them. The profile shows tens of thousands of clones, about 88% of them singletons. Sample: PBMCs. The receptors were sampled from a man younger than 35 in good health and CMV-seronegative.

This clone turned up a few times. The chain recombines TRBV4-1 with TRBJ1-1; the D gene is possibly TRBD1 (5 bases). This CDR3 is 16 amino acids long. Germline V lookup: CDR1 MGHRA, CDR2 YSYEKL. Trimming removed 0 bases from V and 4 bases from J, with 15 bases in between. DNA for the CDR3: TGCGCCAGCAGCCAAGAGAAGGGGAGGGGAGTCACTGAAGCTTTCTTT. Translated: CASSQEKGRGVTEAFF.

The chain couples TRBV5-6 to TRBJ2-5, with D possibly being TRBD2 (5 bases). The CDR3 runs to 15 residues. V was cut by 0 bases and J by 2 bases, with 11 bases left in between. Germline assignment: CDR1 SGHDT and CDR2 YYEEEE. Written as DNA, the CDR3 is TGTGCCAGCAGCTTGGGGGCGGGTAGGCAAGAGACCCAGTACTTC. As protein: CASSLGAGRQETQYF.

V usage is TRBV30 and J usage is TRBJ2-5, with D possibly matching TRBD2 (5 bases). V lost 4 bases, J lost 2 bases, and 8 bases lay in between. Germline CDR1 reads GTSNPN; CDR2 reads SVGIG (reference sequence). The CDR3 totals 12 residues. This chain's CDR3 is CAWKGEQETQYF. As DNA, the CDR3 is TGTGCCTGGAAGGGAGAGCAAGAGACCCAGTACTTC. Filled out from reference TRBV30 and TRBJ2-5, the complete variable domain reads SQTIHQWPATLVQPVGSPLSLECTVEGTSNPNLYWYRQAAGRGLQLLFYSVGIGQISSEVPQNLSASRPQDRQFILSSKKLLLSDSGFYLCAWKGEQETQYFGPGTRLLVL.

The CDR3 nucleotides read TGTGCCAGTAGTATCCCAGAGAACACTGAAGCTTTCTTT. It encodes CASSIPENTEAFF. The rearrangement links TRBV19 to TRBJ1-1, with D unresolved. The germline V gene has CDR1 LNHDA and CDR2 SQIVND (reference sequence). This CDR3 is 13 amino acids long. V lost 3 bases to trimming and J lost 1 base, with 6 bases between them.

The chain employs TRBV7-2 and TRBJ2-3, with D possibly being TRBD2 (6 bases). V lost 6 bases and J 2 bases, leaving 9 bases between the germline ends. CDR1 and CDR2 (germline): SGHTA, FQGNSA. The CDR3 is 13 amino acids. Written as DNA, the CDR3 is TGTGCCAGCAGGCGGGACTCCACAGATACGCAGTATTTT. This gives the protein CASRRDSTDTQYF.

The chain combines TRBV2 with TRBJ2-1; D unclear. The CDR3 spans 13 residues. Germline lookup yields CDR1 SNHLY and CDR2 FYNNEI. V was shortened by 3 bases and J by 4 bases, with 7 bases between the two germline ends. CDR3 amino acids: CASSEALYNEQFF. The CDR3 bases are TGTGCCAGCAGTGAGGCTTTGTACAATGAGCAGTTCTTC.

The chain carries TRBV4-2 and TRBJ2-5; 9 bases match TRBD1. CDR1 is LGHNA, CDR2 YNFKEQ, per germline. V was pared by 4 bases and J by 4 bases, with 10 bases of the junction left unmatched. The CDR3 totals 16 residues. The CDR3 DNA is TGTGCCAGCAGCCGAGACGACAGGGGGTCACTAGAGACCCAGTACTTC. This translates into CASSRDDRGSLETQYF.

In DNA form, the CDR3 reads TGTGCCATCAGAACGGACAGGGGCTCAGATACGCAGTATTTT. It translates to CAIRTDRGSDTQYF. The gene calls are TRBV10-3 and TRBJ2-3; TRBD1 matches 9 bases. CDR3 length equals 14 residues. Losses at the gene ends were 6 bases for V and 4 bases for J; bases not matched to a gene: 5. Germline assignment: CDR1 ENHRY and CDR2 SYGVKD.

This chain joins TRBV18 and TRBJ1-1; D is perhaps TRBD1 (5 bases). CDR3 length: 15 residues. Germline V gene sequence: CDR1 KGHSH, CDR2 LQKENI. The ends were cut back, 3 bases at V and 0 bases at J, with 11 bases in the middle. CDR3: CASSPGLAMNTEAFF. The CDR3 DNA is TGTGCCAGCTCACCGGGACTCGCTATGAACACTGAAGCTTTCTTT.

The chain is built from TRBV7-3 and TRBJ2-3; D not certain. This CDR3 is built from 16 residues. Germline CDR1 and CDR2: SGHTA and FQGTGA. V lost 4 bases and J lost 0, with 14 bases in between. The CDR3 sequence: CASSSGTAQSTDTQYF. The CDR3 DNA is TGTGCCAGCAGCTCCGGTACAGCCCAAAGCACAGATACGCAGTATTTT. The full variable domain, in which reference TRBV7-3 and TRBJ2-3 provide the parts outside the CDR3, is GAGVSQTPSNKVTEKGKYVELRCDPISGHTALYWYRQSLGQGPEFLIYFQGTGAADDSGLPNDRFFAVRPEGSVSTLKIQRTERGDSAVYLCASSSGTAQSTDTQYFGPGTRLTVL.

The rearrangement uses TRBV28 and TRBJ1-1; D might be TRBD1 (6 bases). The CDR3 contains 14 residues. The germline V and J ends were trimmed by 6 bases and 3 bases, with 14 bases remaining between them. Germline V lookup: CDR1 MDHEN, CDR2 SYDVKM. CDR3 sequence: CASSWGLRDTEAFF. CDR3 coding DNA: TGTGCCAGCAGCTGGGGGCTTCGGGACACTGAAGCTTTCTTT.

The chain employs TRBV15 and TRBJ1-2, with 8 nucleotides matching TRBD1. V was pared by 0 bases and J by 6 bases, with 9 bases of the junction left unmatched. CDR1 and CDR2 (germline): LNHNV, YYDKDF (reference sequence). The CDR3 sequence is 16 residues long. CDR3 coding DNA: TGTGCCACCAGCAGAGATCCCTCGACAGGGGTAAATGGCTACACCTTC. It codes for CATSRDPSTGVNGYTF. Together with reference TRBV15 and TRBJ1-2, the CDR3 gives the full variable domain: DAMVIQNPRYQVTQFGKPVTLSCSQTLNHNVMYWYQQKSSQAPKLLFHYYDKDFNNEADTPDNFQSRRPNTSFCFLDIRSPGLGDTAMYLCATSRDPSTGVNGYTFGSGTRLTVV.

J is TRBJ1-3 and V is TRBV28, with D unclear. Trimming shortened V by 3 bases and J by 0 bases, and 6 bases separated the two germline ends. The V gene's germline CDR1 is MDHEN and CDR2 SYDVKM. The CDR3 length is 14 residues. CDR3 region: CASSLESSGNTIYF. The CDR3 DNA reads TGTGCCAGCAGTTTGGAGAGCTCTGGAAACACCATATATTTT.

V and J are TRBV5-1 and TRBJ2-5, with 9 nucleotides matching TRBD2. The CDR3 runs 15 residues. From germline, CDR1 is SGHRS and CDR2 YFSETQ. V was pared by 2 bases and J by 2 bases, with 4 bases of the junction left unmatched. The CDR3, as DNA: TGCGCCAGCAGCTTTCTAGCGGGGCTACAAGAGACCCAGTACTTC. This translates into CASSFLAGLQETQYF.